This T cell receptor beta chain was retrieved from a study of a mutant IDH1 vaccine in newly diagnosed glioma. The CDR3 extends over 15 amino acids. CDR1 is MNHEY, CDR2 SMNVEV, per germline (reference sequence). V shed 6 bases, J shed 3 bases, and the junction held 9 bases outside the gene matches. TCRdb keeps only in-frame clones here, not all; method: immunoSEQ multiplex PCR. Here the sample spans about 32,000 clones, roughly 78% being singletons. With regard to this clone: Its antigen is unknown.

Time point of the sample: week 11, during vaccination. With topical imiquimod, each dose of the vaccine consisted of 300 ug of mutant IDH1 20-mer peptide. The receptor's source is a young man with glioma. Sample: PBMCs, taken from a glioma patient whose treatment included an IDH1 peptide vaccine. The chain combines TRBV27 with TRBJ2-7; 9 bases are a match to TRBD1. CDR3 DNA: TGTGCCAGCAGGCGGTATCCGGGACAGGGCTACGAGCAGTACTTC. This sequence encodes CASRRYPGQGYEQYF.